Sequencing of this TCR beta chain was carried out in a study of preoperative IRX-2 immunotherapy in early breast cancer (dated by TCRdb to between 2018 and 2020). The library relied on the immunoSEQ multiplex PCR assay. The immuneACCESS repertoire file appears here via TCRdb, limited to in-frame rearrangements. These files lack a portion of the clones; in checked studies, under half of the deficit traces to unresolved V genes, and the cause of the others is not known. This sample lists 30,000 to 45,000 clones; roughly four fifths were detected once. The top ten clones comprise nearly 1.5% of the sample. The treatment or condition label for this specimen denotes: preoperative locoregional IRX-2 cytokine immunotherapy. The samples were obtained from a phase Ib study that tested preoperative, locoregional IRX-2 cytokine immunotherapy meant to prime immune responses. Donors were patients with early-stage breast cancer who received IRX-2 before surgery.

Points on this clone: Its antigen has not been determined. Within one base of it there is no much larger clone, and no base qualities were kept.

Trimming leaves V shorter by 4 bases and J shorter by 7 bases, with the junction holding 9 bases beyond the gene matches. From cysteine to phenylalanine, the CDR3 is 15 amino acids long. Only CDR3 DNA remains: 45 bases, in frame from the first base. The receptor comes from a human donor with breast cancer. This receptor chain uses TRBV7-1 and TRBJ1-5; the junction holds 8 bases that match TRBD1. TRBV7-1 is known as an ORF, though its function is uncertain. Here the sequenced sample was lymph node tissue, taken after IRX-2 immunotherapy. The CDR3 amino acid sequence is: CASSLNGQGRQPQHF. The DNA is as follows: TGTGCCAGCAGCTTGAACGGACAGGGTCGACAGCCCCAGCATTTT.